The 9 T cell receptor beta chains below were found in one sample sequenced in a study of T cells in tuberculosis. Regarding time point: new active TB diagnosis, blood taken before or within 7 days of starting treatment. Assay: immunoSEQ multiplex PCR; the TCRdb copy retains only in-frame clones and omits some. The data show about 34,000 clones, approximately 93% seen once. This material consisted of PBMCs, taken at tuberculosis diagnosis. The source is an adult with tuberculosis.

The chain uses TRBV15 and TRBJ1-4; 8 bases agree with TRBD1. V gave up 3 bases and J gave up 8 bases; unmatched junction bases: 14. This CDR3 is 17 amino acids long. Germline values: CDR1 LNHNV, CDR2 YYDKDF (reference sequence). The CDR3 DNA follows: TGTGCCACCAGCAGTGAATACGGACAGGGTGGAGGGGAAAAACTGTTTTTT. Amino acids: CATSSEYGQGGGEKLFF.

J is TRBJ2-7 and V is TRBV7-6; 9 bases are a match to TRBD2. Germline lookup yields CDR1 SGHVS and CDR2 FNYEAQ. The CDR3 is 16 amino acids. V lost 1 base, J lost 3 bases, and 7 bases stayed unmatched. CDR3 nucleotide sequence: TGTGCCAGCAGCTTAGGGCCTAGCGGGAAAATCTACGAGCAGTACTTC. Translation: CASSLGPSGKIYEQYF.

The genes are TRBV4-1 and TRBJ2-3; maybe TRBD1 (6 bases). V shed 1 base and J shed 9 bases, with 8 bases lying between them. Germline CDR1 is MGHRA and CDR2 is YSYEKL. This CDR3 is 12 amino acids long. CDR3 amino acids: CASSQGQATQYF. The CDR3 DNA is TGCGCCAGCAGCCAAGGACAGGCAACGCAGTATTTT.

The chain carries TRBV7-8 and TRBJ2-7; the match to TRBD1 covers 7 bases. This CDR3 has 15 amino acids. Germline V gives CDR1 SGHVS, CDR2 FQNEAQ. The trim removed 5 bases at V and 0 bases at J, leaving 7 bases unmatched. CDR3 bases: TGTGCCAGCAGCCTCCTAGGACAGGCCTCCTACGAGCAGTACTTC. It is translated as CASSLLGQASYEQYF.

The V and J genes are TRBV28 and TRBJ1-4, with 7 bases that match TRBD1. CDR1 and CDR2 from the germline V gene are MDHEN and SYDVKM. Trimming removed 5 bases from V and 4 bases from J; junction bases left unmatched: 10. CDR3 length: 16 amino acids. The CDR3 bases are TGTGCCAGCAGTCCCATTCGGGACAGCTTTAATGAAAAACTGTTTTTT. Translation: CASSPIRDSFNEKLFF.

This rearrangement joins TRBV30 to TRBJ1-2, with D tentatively TRBD1 (5 bases). Trimming took off 0 bases at V and 12 bases at J, with 14 bases between the two ends. The length of the CDR3 is 12 residues. The V gene's germline CDR1 is GTSNPN and CDR2 SVGIG (reference sequence). The CDR3 protein is CAWSVSRVFHTF. As DNA, the CDR3 is TGTGCCTGGAGTGTATCCAGGGTGTTTCACACCTTC.

This rearrangement joins TRBV7-9 to TRBJ2-3; D is unresolved. The CDR3 runs to 16 residues. The V and J ends lost 5 bases and 0 bases respectively, with 15 bases between them. Germline lookup yields CDR1 SEHNR and CDR2 FQNEAQ (reference sequence). CDR3 residues: CASSLPTDTSTDTQYF. DNA of the CDR3: TGTGCCAGCAGCCTCCCGACCGACACTAGCACAGATACGCAGTATTTT.

The rearrangement joins TRBV6-1 to TRBJ2-5; 12 bases are a match to TRBD2. CDR1 is MNHNS and CDR2 is SASEGT in the germline V gene. The length of the CDR3 is 15 residues. V lost 6 bases, J lost 4 bases, and 6 bases stayed unmatched. Here the CDR3 reads CASRTLAGGIETQYF. CDR3 nucleotide sequence: TGTGCCAGCAGGACCCTAGCGGGAGGGATAGAGACCCAGTACTTC.

The chain combines TRBV25-1 with TRBJ2-2; maybe TRBD1 (5 bases). Trimming left V 7 bases short and J 5 bases short, with 14 bases between. Germline V CDR1 and CDR2: MGHDK, SYGVNS. The CDR3 is 14 residues long. This CDR3 reads CASMGREATGELFF. CDR3 sequence (DNA): TGTGCCAGCATGGGCAGGGAAGCGACCGGGGAGCTGTTTTTT.